Presented here are 19 T cell receptor beta chains from one specimen sequenced in a study of T cell responses to AZD1222 COVID-19 vaccine. Repertoires were generated with immunoSEQ multiplex PCR, while TCRdb's copy carries only in-frame clones and drops some. The data show more than 110,000 clones, 93% seen once. The sample was peripheral blood, taken on day 0 of AZD1222 vaccination. Receptor source: an adult in good health.

The rearrangement links TRBV5-1 to TRBJ2-7; D is unclear. Per germline, CDR1 SGHRS and CDR2 YFSETQ. The CDR3 is made up of 13 amino acids. V gave up 5 bases and J gave up 0 bases, with 9 bases separating them. The CDR3, as DNA: TGCGCCAGCAGGCCACAGAGCTCCTACGAGCAGTACTTC. Its translation: CASRPQSSYEQYF. Supplemented by reference TRBV5-1 and TRBJ2-7, the full variable domain reads KAGVTQTPRYLIKTRGQQVTLSCSPISGHRSVSWYQQTPGQGLQFLFEYFSETQRNKGNFPGRFSGRQFSNSRSEMNVSTLELGDSALYLCASRPQSSYEQYFGPGTRLTVT.

V gene TRBV30 combines with J gene TRBJ2-3; D gene unclear. Trimming pared 1 base from V and 0 bases from J, leaving 11 bases between. CDR3 length: 15 residues. The germline gives CDR1 GTSNPN, CDR2 SVGIG (reference sequence). CDR3 sequence: CAWSELGISTDTQYF. DNA for the CDR3: TGTGCCTGGAGTGAGCTGGGAATTAGCACAGATACGCAGTATTTT.

The chain carries TRBV4-1 and TRBJ1-6; 8 bases line up with TRBD1. J lost 4 bases, V lost 4 bases, and 9 bases had no gene match. The CDR3 contains 17 residues. Germline CDR1 and CDR2: MGHRA and YSYEKL. The DNA for the CDR3 is TGCGCCAGCAGCCTACAGAGGACAGGGATGTATAATTCACCCCTCCACTTT. Encoded protein: CASSLQRTGMYNSPLHF.

The sample holds a few counts of this clone. V and J are TRBV6-1 and TRBJ2-7; 11 positions match TRBD2. Trimming took 4 bases from V and 5 from J; bases not matched to a gene: 19. CDR1 and CDR2 (germline): MNHNS, SASEGT. CDR3 length: 19 residues. The CDR3 reads CASSGRLAGRLKSFHEQYF. The CDR3 DNA sequence: TGTGCCAGCAGTGGCAGACTAGCGGGACGCTTAAAGTCGTTCCACGAGCAGTACTTC.

The rearrangement joins TRBV2 to TRBJ2-2, with 9 bases identical to TRBD1. Germline V gene sequence: CDR1 SNHLY, CDR2 FYNNEI. J gave up 6 bases and V 5 bases, and 4 bases lay outside the gene matches. This CDR3 contains 14 residues. The CDR3 protein is CASSPDRGAGELFF. The CDR3 region has the DNA TGTGCCAGCAGTCCGGACAGGGGAGCCGGGGAGCTGTTTTTT. Full variable domain (remainder filled in from reference TRBV2 and TRBJ2-2): EPEVTQTPSHQVTQMGQEVILRCVPISNHLYFYWYRQILGQKVEFLVSFYNNEISEKSEIFDDQFSVERPDGSNFTLKIRSTKLEDSAMYFCASSPDRGAGELFFGEGSRLTVL.

The rearrangement uses TRBV12-3 or TRBV12-4 and TRBJ1-2; possibly TRBD1 for D (6 bases). Deletions cut 6 bases from V and 14 bases from J, with 22 bases between. The CDR3 contains 13 residues. The CDR3 is CASSSPGTPLQTF. The CDR3 region has the DNA TGTGCCAGCAGCTCCCCCGGGACACCCCTACAGACCTTC.

V and J are TRBV7-8 and TRBJ2-3; D gene uncertain. Trimming took off 4 bases at V and 0 bases at J, with 2 bases between the two ends. The CDR3 extends over 12 amino acids. In germline, CDR1 is SGHVS, CDR2 FQNEAQ. The CDR3 is CASSSSTDTQYF. The CDR3 DNA reads TGTGCCAGCAGCTCTAGCACAGATACGCAGTATTTT.

J is TRBJ2-1 and V is TRBV28; 9 bases are shared with TRBD1. CDR1 MDHEN and CDR2 SYDVKM come from the germline V gene. CDR3 length: 14 residues. With 3 bases clipped from V and 8 bases from J, the junction kept 5 bases outside the gene matches. CDR3 protein: CASSFGTGMDEQFF. CDR3 nucleotides: TGTGCCAGCAGTTTTGGGACAGGGATGGATGAGCAGTTCTTC.

The V gene is TRBV2, the J gene TRBJ2-3, with D maybe TRBD1 (6 bases). CDR1 is SNHLY, CDR2 FYNNEI, per germline. The CDR3 loop spans 15 amino acids. The ends were cut back, 1 base at V and 0 bases at J, with 8 bases in the middle. Written as DNA, the CDR3 is TGTGCCAGCAGTGAAGGACAGGCTAGCACAGATACGCAGTATTTT. Encoded protein: CASSEGQASTDTQYF.

V and J are TRBV5-1 and TRBJ1-1; TRBD1 matches at 7 bases. The ends lost 4 bases at V and 2 bases at J; junction bases unmatched: 14. The CDR3 is 17 residues long. The V gene's germline CDR1 is SGHRS and CDR2 YFSETQ. CDR3 nucleotide sequence: TGCGCCAGCAGCCTTGTAAGGGGTGGGGACAGTAACACTGAAGCTTTCTTT. The encoded protein is CASSLVRGGDSNTEAFF.

This clone was picked up one time. The chain employs TRBV6-5 and TRBJ2-1, with D unresolved. The CDR3 loop spans 13 amino acids. Germline CDR1 reads MNHEY; CDR2 reads SVGAGI. V lost 6 bases and J lost 6, with 12 bases in between. CDR3 DNA sequence: TGTGCCAGCAGCCCCAACGACCGCAATGAGCAGTTCTTC. It codes for CASSPNDRNEQFF.

The chain employs TRBV5-4 and TRBJ1-4; 7 nucleotides align to TRBD1. The ends lost 0 bases at V and 2 bases at J; junction bases unmatched: 4. The germline V gene encodes CDR1 SGHNT and CDR2 YYREEE (reference sequence). The CDR3 totals 16 residues. The CDR3, as DNA: TGTGCCAGCAGCTTGGGACAGGGAGGGACTAATGAAAAACTGTTTTTT. Its translation is CASSLGQGGTNEKLFF.

The chain employs TRBV7-2 and TRBJ2-6, with TRBD1 as a possible D gene (7 bases). The CDR3 has 17 residues. The V end lost 9 bases, the J end lost 0 bases, and 18 bases lay between the germline ends. Germline V gives CDR1 SGHTA, CDR2 FQGNSA. CDR3 in DNA: TGTGCCAGTAGCGGACAGGCGTTAGGCTCTGGGGCCAACGTCCTGACTTTC. It translates to CASSGQALGSGANVLTF.

The genes are TRBV28 and TRBJ1-2, with D unresolved. The CDR3 length is 12 residues. Between the trimmed V and J ends, which lost 7 bases and 6 bases, there was a span of 12 bases. Germline V gene data show CDR1 as MDHEN and CDR2 as SYDVKM. In DNA form, the CDR3 reads TGTGCCAGCACCAAGGGAGGAAATGGCTACACCTTC. It encodes CASTKGGNGYTF.

J is TRBJ1-1 and V is TRBV11-2; D remains unclear. CDR1 is SGHAT and CDR2 is FQNNGV in the germline V gene. Trimming shortened V by 2 bases and J by 7 bases, and 8 bases separated the two germline ends. The CDR3 has 12 residues. The CDR3 region has the DNA TGTGCCAGCAGCTTAAGTCGGCTTGAAGCTTTCTTT. Translation gives CASSLSRLEAFF.

This clone was recorded a few times. The rearrangement uses TRBV27 and TRBJ2-7; 8 nucleotides agree with TRBD1. The CDR3 length is 15 residues. The germline V gene has CDR1 MNHEY and CDR2 SMNVEV (reference sequence). V lost 2 bases, J lost 3 bases, and 6 bases stayed unmatched. The CDR3 DNA reads as TGTGCCAGCAGTTTAGGGACAGGATCGTTCTACGAGCAGTACTTC. Residues: CASSLGTGSFYEQYF.

The gene calls are TRBV5-1 and TRBJ2-7; 11 bases match TRBD2. Trimming removed 0 bases from V and 2 bases from J; junction bases left unmatched: 4. CDR3 length equals 16 residues. Germline-derived CDR1 and CDR2 are SGHRS and YFSETQ. CDR3 residues: CASSLGSGRETYEQYF. DNA of the CDR3: TGCGCCAGCAGCTTGGGTAGCGGGAGGGAGACCTACGAGCAGTACTTC. The full variable domain, rest sourced from reference TRBV5-1 and TRBJ2-7, is KAGVTQTPRYLIKTRGQQVTLSCSPISGHRSVSWYQQTPGQGLQFLFEYFSETQRNKGNFPGRFSGRQFSNSRSEMNVSTLELGDSALYLCASSLGSGRETYEQYFGPGTRLTVT.

The chain couples TRBV11-2 to TRBJ2-4; weak D call: TRBD1 (5 bases). V lost 1 base and J 4 bases, leaving 11 bases between the germline ends. The CDR3 covers 15 residues. In germline, CDR1 is SGHAT, CDR2 FQNNGV. The DNA for the CDR3 is TGTGCCAGCAGCTTAGTTGAGACAGCGAAAAACATTCAGTACTTC. Protein sequence: CASSLVETAKNIQYF.

This clone was detected only once. V and J are TRBV9 and TRBJ2-7, with D possibly matching TRBD2 (6 bases). The V gene lost 3 bases and the J gene lost 5 bases, with 18 bases spanning the gap. CDR1 and CDR2 (germline): SGDLS, YYNGEE. CDR3 size: 15 residues. CDR3 region: CASSARLESAHEQYF. CDR3 nucleotide sequence: TGTGCCAGCAGCGCTCGACTAGAATCGGCCCACGAGCAGTACTTC. Complete variable domain (other parts from reference TRBV9 and TRBJ2-7): DSGVTQTPKHLITATGQRVTLRCSPRSGDLSVYWYQQSLDQGLQFLIQYYNGEERAKGNILERFSAQQFPDLHSELNLSSLELGDSALYFCASSARLESAHEQYFGPGTRLTVT.